A few counts support the clone carrying this T cell receptor beta chain. Its antigen is not known. This record comes from a study of cytomegalovirus exposure and HLA in healthy donors. The donors, nominally healthy at sampling, likely had unrecorded immune exposures. V lost 6 bases and J lost 8, with 11 bases in between. The V gene's germline CDR1 is SNHLY and CDR2 FYNNEI. This CDR3 is 12 amino acids long. Findings and limits, study-wide: Later genetic work tied a missense DCLRE1C variant to beta-chain V and J trimming. Analysis performed later showed TCR beta chains linked to HLA being more clonally expanded than equally common others. Some highly shared sequence variants likely arose as a pipeline artifact.

Primers for the PCR totalled 60 Vbeta and 13 Jbeta. Assay: immunoSEQ multiplex PCR; the TCRdb copy retains only in-frame clones and omits some. The top ten clones hold about 3% of a sample with 100,000 to 150,000 clones, about 15% of them seen once. The clonotype originates from a female donor in good health and CMV-seropositive. Sequences were obtained from PBMCs. V is TRBV2 and J is TRBJ2-1; D is perhaps TRBD1 (5 bases). The CDR3 loop is CASRQVGDEQFF. The CDR3 DNA reads as TGTGCCAGCAGGCAAGTAGGGGATGAGCAGTTCTTC.